This paragraph covers one T cell receptor (beta chain) sequence. Per the authors' pipeline: Reference gene primer amplification yielded estimated nucleated cell counts. Method: immunoSEQ multiplex PCR; TCRdb's copy keeps in-frame clones and lacks some. V and J calls and clone size follow that table, whereas D and trimming were derived from the DNA. The sample has some 86,000 clones; roughly 83% are singletons. This sample stems from a study of blood T cell repertoires in COVID-19. Overall study: The United States, Italy and Spain supplied acute and convalescent COVID-19 samples. PBMCs, B-cell-depleted T cells, or T cells provided the cDNA or gDNA that made up the material.

The TCR comes from a woman of 80 years or more with active or convalescent COVID-19. The specimen was peripheral blood.

CDR3 residues: CASSDQGPTGELFF. In nucleotides, the CDR3 is TGCGCCAGCAGCGACCAGGGCCCCACCGGGGAGCTGTTTTTT. The genes are TRBV5-1 and TRBJ2-2; tentatively, D is TRBD1 (5 bases). V lost 4 bases and J 4 bases, leaving 11 bases between the germline ends. The CDR3 consists of 14 residues. Germline V gene sequence: CDR1 SGHRS, CDR2 YFSETQ.